This TCR beta chain was sequenced for a study of T cells after yellow fever vaccination. TCRdb fed the 5' RACE reads into MiXCR, producing one record per CDR3 protein. The repertoire holds 450,000 to 650,000 distinct CDR3 sequences, with 21% as singletons. In this sample, this clonotype turned up many times. The CDR3 contains 13 residues. The germline gives CDR1 SQVTM, CDR2 ANQGSEA. Trimming stripped 4 bases from V and 3 bases from J, with 11 bases between. This TCR came from a man younger than 30 who received the YFV17D yellow fever vaccine. The chain couples TRBV29-1 to TRBJ2-3; tentatively, D is TRBD1 (5 bases). The sequencing here drew on PBMCs, taken approximately 22 days after the first yellow fever vaccination. The CDR3 spells CSVARARTDTQYF. In DNA, the CDR3 is TGCAGCGTTGCCAGGGCAAGGACAGATACGCAGTATTTT.